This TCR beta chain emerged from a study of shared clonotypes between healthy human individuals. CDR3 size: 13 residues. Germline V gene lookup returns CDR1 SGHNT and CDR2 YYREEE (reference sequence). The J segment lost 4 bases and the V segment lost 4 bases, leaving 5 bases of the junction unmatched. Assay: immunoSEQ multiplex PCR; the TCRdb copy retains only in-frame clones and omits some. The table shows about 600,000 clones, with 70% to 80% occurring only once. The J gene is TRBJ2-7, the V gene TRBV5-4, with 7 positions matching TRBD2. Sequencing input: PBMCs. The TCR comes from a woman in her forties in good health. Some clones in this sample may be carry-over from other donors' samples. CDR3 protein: CASSPGLVYEQYF. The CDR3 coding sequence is TGTGCCAGCAGCCCCGGACTAGTTTACGAGCAGTACTTC.